Only a few counts were recorded for the clone carrying this T cell receptor (beta chain). The antigen is not known. These data belong to a study of yellow fever vaccine responses in identical twins. The study, taken as a whole, reports: Twins reportedly showed a vaccine T cell response that seemed partly convergent and partly personalized.

TCRdb processed the RT-PCR reads anew with MiXCR; each CDR3 protein has one entry. The repertoire includes tens of thousands of distinct CDR3 sequences, 77% of them detected once, and about 4.8% sits in the top ten. The length of the CDR3 is 15 residues. V shed 5 bases, J shed 4 bases, and the junction held 4 bases outside the gene matches. Germline CDR1 SGHAT, CDR2 FQDESV (reference sequence). The chain is built from TRBV11-1 and TRBJ2-1; TRBD2 matches 11 bases. Specimen: T cells from blood (PBMCs), unsorted or a sorted subset (not recorded which), collected before or after yellow fever vaccination (not recorded which). The receptor was isolated from a young woman who received the yellow fever vaccine. The CDR3 DNA reads as TGTGCCAGCAGCCCAGGGACTAGCGGTTACAATGAGCAGTTCTTC. This gives the protein CASSPGTSGYNEQFF.